One and the same sample provided the 17 T cell receptor beta chains below, sequenced in a study of cytomegalovirus exposure and HLA in healthy donors. The primer mix had 60 Vbeta and 13 Jbeta primers. Some clones are missing from TCRdb's copy, which holds only in-frame ones; the method was immunoSEQ multiplex PCR. The profile shows roughly 13,000 clones, 55% to 75% of them singletons. Sequencing was carried out using PBMCs. The receptor source for this set is a woman in her 50s in good health and CMV-seropositive.

This clone was recorded a few times. The chain links TRBV5-4 to TRBJ2-6; TRBD1 agrees at 10 bases. The germline V gene has CDR1 SGHNT and CDR2 YYREEE (reference sequence). The CDR3 sequence is 17 residues long. The V and J ends lost 4 bases and 1 base, in that order; junction bases with no gene match: 5. As DNA, the CDR3 is TGTGCCAGCAGCGTGGGACAGGGGCGGTCTGGGGCCAACGTCCTGACTTTC. Encoded protein: CASSVGQGRSGANVLTF.

This clone was picked up a small number of times. This chain uses TRBV6-5 with TRBJ2-1; 7 nucleotides agree with TRBD1. The germline gives CDR1 MNHEY, CDR2 SVGAGI. V lost 6 bases and J lost 8; bases outside the gene matches: 7. The CDR3 is made up of 13 amino acids. The CDR3 DNA is TGTGCCAGCAGGCTACGGGACAGCTATGAGCAGTTCTTC. It codes for CASRLRDSYEQFF.

The J gene is TRBJ1-1, the V gene TRBV18; 9 bases fit TRBD1. In germline, CDR1 is KGHSH, CDR2 LQKENI. Trimming took 4 bases from V and 5 from J; bases not matched to a gene: 2. This CDR3 region has 13 residues. In nucleotides, the CDR3 is TGTGCCAGCTCACGGGACAGGGCGACTGAAGCTTTCTTT. Its protein product is CASSRDRATEAFF.

This clone has only a few counts. The chain uses TRBV29-1 and TRBJ1-1; 11 bases align to TRBD1. Trimming at V came to 7 bases and at J to 11 bases, leaving 6 bases not matched to a gene. Germline loops: CDR1 SQVTM, CDR2 ANQGSEA. The CDR3 spans 11 residues. The CDR3 spells CSAADRGLAFF. The DNA for the CDR3 is TGCAGCGCTGCGGACAGGGGGCTTGCTTTCTTT.

The chain is built from TRBV7-9 and TRBJ1-1, with D tentatively TRBD1 (6 bases). Looked up from germline, CDR1 is SEHNR and CDR2 is FQNEAQ (reference sequence). The CDR3 runs to 14 residues. V was clipped by 1 base and J by 5 bases, with 11 bases between them. The CDR3, as DNA: TGTGCCAGCAGCTTAGTGGCAGGGGAAACTGAAGCTTTCTTT. Its translation is CASSLVAGETEAFF.

This clone has only a few counts. The chain couples TRBV7-2 to TRBJ1-2, with no clear D. CDR1 is SGHTA and CDR2 is FQGNSA in the germline V gene. Between the trimmed V and J ends, which lost 3 bases and 3 bases, there was a span of 5 bases. The CDR3 is 12 amino acids. CDR3 in amino acids: CASSFSDYGYTF. In DNA, the CDR3 is TGTGCCAGCAGCTTCTCGGACTATGGCTACACCTTC.

The J gene is TRBJ1-1, the V gene TRBV7-2; D gene ambiguous. From germline, CDR1 is SGHTA and CDR2 FQGNSA. The CDR3 has 13 amino acids. Between the trimmed V and J ends, which lost 2 bases and 3 bases, there was a span of 7 bases. DNA for the CDR3: TGTGCCAGCAGCTTAAAGGGAGACACTGAAGCTTTCTTT. Translating gives CASSLKGDTEAFF.

The J gene is TRBJ2-5, the V gene TRBV19; D may be TRBD1 (6 bases). The germline gives CDR1 LNHDA, CDR2 SQIVND (reference sequence). The CDR3 length is 13 residues. Trimming removed 8 bases at V and 5 bases at J, with 15 bases between. The CDR3 here is CASGRGPPETQYF. The DNA for the CDR3 is TGTGCCAGTGGCAGGGGTCCCCCGGAGACCCAGTACTTC.

This clone was seen a few times. The rearrangement links TRBV29-1 to TRBJ2-5; 10 nucleotides line up with TRBD2. The CDR3 sequence is 13 residues long. Germline V gives CDR1 SQVTM, CDR2 ANQGSEA. The ends lost 7 bases at V and 1 base at J; junction bases unmatched: 3. The CDR3 nucleotides are TGCAGCGCCTGGACTAGCGGCCAAGAGACCCAGTACTTC. Amino acids: CSAWTSGQETQYF.

This clone was observed a handful of times. This chain uses TRBV30 with TRBJ2-3; D might be TRBD2 (6 bases). Per the germline V gene, CDR1 is GTSNPN and CDR2 is SVGIG (reference sequence). The V and J ends lost 6 bases and 1 base respectively, with 26 bases between them. This CDR3 has 18 amino acids. The CDR3, as DNA: TGTGCCTGTAGTCGGTCTCCCCGGACTACCTCTGGCACAGATACGCAGTATTTT. Protein: CACSRSPRTTSGTDTQYF.

This clone has a single count. This chain connects TRBV11-2 to TRBJ2-7, with D maybe TRBD2 (5 bases). V was shortened by 8 bases and J by 5 bases, with 16 bases between the two germline ends. CDR3 size: 13 residues. Germline V gene lookup returns CDR1 SGHAT and CDR2 FQNNGV. The CDR3 reads CASEGLGKDEQYF. The CDR3 DNA follows: TGTGCCAGCGAGGGTCTCGGCAAGGACGAGCAGTACTTC.

The rearrangement joins TRBV6-5 to TRBJ2-7, with 7 bases lining up with TRBD1. CDR3 length: 14 residues. In germline, CDR1 is MNHEY, CDR2 SVGAGI. The trim removed 5 bases at V and 3 bases at J, leaving 7 bases unmatched. The CDR3 sequence: CASSKLTGLYEQYF. The CDR3 DNA follows: TGTGCCAGCAGTAAACTGACAGGGCTCTACGAGCAGTACTTC.

V gene TRBV30 combines with J gene TRBJ1-2; 7 bases are shared with TRBD1. The length of the CDR3 is 13 residues. The V gene's germline CDR1 is GTSNPN and CDR2 SVGIG (reference sequence). The trim removed 0 bases at V and 7 bases at J, leaving 5 bases unmatched. CDR3 nucleotides: TGTGCCTGGAGTGTTGGAGGGGGCGGTGGCTACACCTTC. Protein product: CAWSVGGGGGYTF.

For this clone: No conserved phenylalanine or tryptophan ends this CDR3, so it is likely a read error. This chain connects TRBV27 to TRBJ1-2, with 8 bases that match TRBD1. Germline V gene data show CDR1 as MNHEY and CDR2 as SMNVEV (reference sequence). With 5 bases clipped from V and 4 bases from J, the junction kept 0 bases outside the gene matches. There are 12 residues in the CDR3. CDR3 DNA sequence: TGTGCCAGCAGTGACAGGGGCTATGGCTACACCGTC. Its translation is CASSDRGYGYTV.

This rearrangement joins TRBV28 to TRBJ2-3; D is unresolved. Germline V CDR1 and CDR2: MDHEN, SYDVKM. The CDR3 has 14 residues. V lost 7 bases, J lost 0 bases, and 11 bases lay in between. CDR3 amino acids: CASKGVSSTDTQYF. DNA for the CDR3: TGTGCCAGCAAAGGAGTCTCTAGCACAGATACGCAGTATTTT.

The chain joins TRBV14 to TRBJ1-1, with 7 bases identical to TRBD1. The CDR3 sequence is 12 residues long. From germline, CDR1 is SGHDN and CDR2 FVKESK. Trimming at V came to 4 bases and at J to 8 bases, leaving 4 bases not matched to a gene. In nucleotides, the CDR3 is TGTGCCAGCAGCCCCGGACAGGCGGAAGCTTTCTTT. It is translated as CASSPGQAEAFF.

The V and J genes are TRBV5-4 and TRBJ1-1, with D possibly matching TRBD1 (5 bases). Deletions cut 4 bases from V and 9 bases from J, with 13 bases between. Per germline, CDR1 SGHNT and CDR2 YYREEE (reference sequence). The CDR3 runs 12 residues. CDR3 protein: CASSLNAGKAFF. The CDR3 bases are TGTGCCAGCAGCCTTAACGCAGGGAAAGCTTTCTTT.